This T cell receptor beta chain was captured by sequencing in a study of cytomegalovirus exposure and HLA in healthy donors. Study as a whole: One earlier analysis, a look at about 179 million T cells, found about 110 million unique TCR beta sequences. General study points: Reportedly, HLA-A and HLA-B alleles of most subjects were accurately predicted from TCR beta. Later analysis demonstrated an association between a missense DCLRE1C variant and TCR beta V- and J-gene trimming.

This CDR3 region has 19 residues. The J segment lost 6 bases and the V segment lost 4 bases, leaving 15 bases of the junction unmatched. Germline lookup yields CDR1 SGHNT and CDR2 YYREEE (reference sequence). Vbeta (60) and Jbeta (13) primers were used in the PCR. Clones were sequenced by immunoSEQ multiplex PCR, and TCRdb holds only the in-frame ones, with some missing. Counted here are 170,000 or so clones, just under 85% occurring once; the ten biggest clones make up 4.8%. Donors sampled were nominally healthy, though unrecorded immune exposures were likely. This clone was observed a single time. The antigen is undetermined.

The chain couples TRBV5-4 to TRBJ2-2; the match to TRBD2 covers 13 bases. This receptor was obtained from a girl between 10 and 17 years old in good health and CMV-seropositive. The sequenced sample consisted of PBMCs. CDR3 sequence (DNA): TGTGCCAGCAGCCAGGGCCCCTTCACTAGCGGGGGGGCCGCCGGGGAGCTGTTTTTT. As protein: CASSQGPFTSGGAAGELFF.